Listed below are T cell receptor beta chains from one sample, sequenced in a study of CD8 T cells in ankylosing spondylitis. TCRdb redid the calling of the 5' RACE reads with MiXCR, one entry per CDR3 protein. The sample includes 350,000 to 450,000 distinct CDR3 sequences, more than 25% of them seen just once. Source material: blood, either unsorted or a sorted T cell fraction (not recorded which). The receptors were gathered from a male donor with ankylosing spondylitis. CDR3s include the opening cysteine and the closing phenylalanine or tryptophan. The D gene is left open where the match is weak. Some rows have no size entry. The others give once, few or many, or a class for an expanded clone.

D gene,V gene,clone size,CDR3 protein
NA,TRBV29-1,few,CSVEKGVETQYF
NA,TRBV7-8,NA,CASRLGPYNEQFF
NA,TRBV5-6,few,CASSLSQLRTTQFF
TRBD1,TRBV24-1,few,CATSAMTGSTDTQYF
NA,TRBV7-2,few,CASSYDSSTEAFF
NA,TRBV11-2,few,CASSLRGLPSTDTQYF
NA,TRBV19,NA,CASSNSRGVQYGYTF
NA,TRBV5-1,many,CASSLAASSYNEQFF
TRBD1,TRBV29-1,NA,CSPQLGTGVSYNEQFF
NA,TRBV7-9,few,CASSLVWDEQFF
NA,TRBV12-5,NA,CASGLDDQPQHF
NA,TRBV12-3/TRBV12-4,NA,CASSPTPDTQYF
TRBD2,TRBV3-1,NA,CASSKIPGRATDTQYF
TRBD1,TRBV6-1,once,CASSVWDSPYNEQFF
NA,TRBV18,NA,CASSPQGLPPRYGYTF
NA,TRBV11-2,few,CASSLDYSVNYGYTF
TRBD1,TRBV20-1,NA,CSARDRQGSQPQHF
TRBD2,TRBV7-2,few,CASSLASGIAGLSYEQYF
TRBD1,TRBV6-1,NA,CASSDAGTGNQETQYF
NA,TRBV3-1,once,CASSSGGRNTEAFF
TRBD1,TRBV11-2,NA,CASSFTGTARYREQYF
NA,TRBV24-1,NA,CATSDLSGEVKLFF
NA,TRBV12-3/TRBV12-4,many,CASTGQSNQPQHF
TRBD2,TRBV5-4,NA,CASSFGTSGRGEQFF
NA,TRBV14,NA,CASSPTLGGSYNEQFF
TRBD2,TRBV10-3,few,CAIGLAKDTQYF
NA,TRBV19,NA,CASSLSGFEDTEAFF
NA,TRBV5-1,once,CASSTKAGAYGYTF
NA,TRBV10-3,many,CAISESGRQVGSYEQYF
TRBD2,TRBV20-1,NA,CSAERAGGRHNEQFF
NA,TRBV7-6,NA,CASSFIGGMDSPLHF
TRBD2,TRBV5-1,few,CASSRGLAASYEQYF
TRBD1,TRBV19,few,CASSMKQGDQPQHF
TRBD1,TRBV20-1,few,CSARPGTGGDGYTF
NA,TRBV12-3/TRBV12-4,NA,CASSLWEGNTIYF
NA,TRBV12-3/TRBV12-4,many,CASTRRAGKETQYF
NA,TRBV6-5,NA,CASTYGGGADTQYF
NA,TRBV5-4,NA,CASNQGGPISYNEQFF
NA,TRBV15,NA,CATSSGPGQTSNQPQHF
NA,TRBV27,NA,CASAMGQKNIQYF
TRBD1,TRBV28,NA,CASSLLRTGPTDTQYF
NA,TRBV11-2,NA,CASSGLLLGEQYF
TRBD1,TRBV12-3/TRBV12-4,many,CASSLRDRGRATEAFF
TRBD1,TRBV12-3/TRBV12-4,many,CASRLKQGANTGELFF
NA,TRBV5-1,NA,CASSLETSNTGELFF